The next 5 T cell receptor beta chains were all read from a single sample in a study of blood T cells in healthy people across ages (dated by TCRdb to the mid-2010s). Libraries were constructed by 5' RACE. TCRdb records Illumina HiSeq 2500 as the sequencer. A second PCR of about 6 to 12 cycles was performed with a sample-barcoded 5' primer and a J-beta primer mix. Using fastp trimming at Q25 and MiXCR clonotype assembly, TCRdb reanalyzed the public sequencing data and kept in-frame beta chains. Every CDR3 protein is listed once, alongside the most common genes and DNA of its rows. The sample profile shows about 1.5 million distinct CDR3 sequences; roughly 43% of them were found once. The ten top clones hold about 4.1% of the sample. Material: blood. These receptor sequences come from a young woman in good health.

V and J are TRBV6-6 and TRBJ1-1; D possibly corresponds to TRBD1 (5 bases). The germline CDR1 and CDR2 sequences are MNHNY and SVGAGI (reference sequence). CDR3 length: 12 residues. The V and J ends lost 5 bases and 6 bases respectively, with 10 bases between them. The CDR3 DNA reads as TGTGCCAGCAGTCCCGGGGACCCTGAAGCTTTCTTT. It yields the protein CASSPGDPEAFF.

The gene calls are TRBV7-9 and TRBJ2-1; D tentatively reads TRBD1 or TRBD2 (5 bases each). CDR3 length: 14 amino acids. With 1 base removed from V and 10 bases from J, the gap between germline ends came to 14 bases. The germline CDR1 and CDR2 sequences are SEHNR and FQNEAQ (reference sequence). The CDR3 sequence is CASSLVAGWDEQFF. CDR3 DNA: TGTGCCAGCAGCTTAGTGGCAGGTTGGGACGAGCAGTTCTTC.

This clonotype was counted between two and nine times. One base away lies a much larger clone, so this may be a sequencing read error. The rearrangement joins TRBV27 to TRBJ2-1; the D gene could be TRBD1 or TRBD2 (5 bases each). The CDR3 extends over 14 amino acids. The V end was cut by 3 bases, the J end by 10 bases, with 16 bases between. Per the germline V gene, CDR1 is MNHEY and CDR2 is SMNVEV (reference sequence). The CDR3 sequence: CASSFGTGSYEQFF. The CDR3 nucleotides read TGTGCCAGCAGTTTTGGGACGGGTTCCTACGAGCAGTTCTTC.

In its sample, this clonotype was seen a few times. V and J are TRBV20-1 and TRBJ2-7; D is unclear. Per the germline V gene, CDR1 is DFQATT and CDR2 is SNEGSKA (reference sequence). CDR3 size: 13 residues. With 3 bases removed from V and 7 bases from J, the gap between germline ends came to 16 bases. CDR3 bases: TGCAGTGCTAGGTGGGAAGCTAACAATGAGCAGTACTTC. Amino acids: CSARWEANNEQYF.

CDR3 DNA sequence: TGTGCCAGCAGCCAAGGTTCGGGACTAGCGGGACTAGAGACCCAGTACTTC. It translates to CASSQGSGLAGLETQYF. This chain uses TRBV4-2 with TRBJ2-5, with TRBD2 matching over 13 bases. In germline, CDR1 is LGHNA, CDR2 YNFKEQ. This CDR3 is built from 17 residues. V gave up 1 base and J gave up 4 bases; unmatched junction bases: 6.